The 9 T cell receptor beta chains given below trace back to one sample, sequenced in a study of cytomegalovirus exposure and HLA in healthy donors (dated by TCRdb to about 2017). Libraries were built with the immunoSEQ multiplex PCR assay. For the multiplex PCR, a mixture combining 60 forward primers for TCR Vbeta segments and 13 reverse primers for TCR Jbeta segments was used. The clones in this table, taken by TCRdb from immuneACCESS, are in-frame only. Not every clone is retained; where verified, under half of the shortfall comes from an unresolved V gene, and the cause of the rest is unknown. In this sample the table shows about 140,000 clones, approximately 80% of which occur a single time. The ten largest clones capture 1.5% to 2% of the sample. Sequenced material: PBMCs. The receptor set was obtained from a middle-aged woman in good health and CMV-seronegative.

This chain connects TRBV7-9 to TRBJ1-2; 12 nucleotides agree with TRBD1. V was pared by 1 base and J by 7 bases, with 4 bases of the junction left unmatched. This CDR3 has 15 amino acids. CDR1 is SEHNR, CDR2 FQNEAQ, per germline (reference sequence). Written as DNA, the CDR3 is TGTGCCAGCAGCTTAGAAGTGGGACAGGGGGCTGGCTACACCTTC. As protein: CASSLEVGQGAGYTF.

V usage is TRBV30 and J usage is TRBJ1-1; a weak D match, TRBD1 (6 bases). The ends were cut back, 4 bases at V and 10 bases at J, with 19 bases in the middle. The CDR3 covers 13 residues. The germline V gene encodes CDR1 GTSNPN and CDR2 SVGIG (reference sequence). The CDR3 reads CAWNPGRGAGAFF. In DNA, the CDR3 is TGTGCCTGGAACCCAGGGCGGGGGGCCGGAGCTTTCTTT.

V is TRBV7-8 and J is TRBJ1-2; 10 bases match TRBD1. V shed 5 bases, J shed 4 bases, and the junction held 10 bases outside the gene matches. This CDR3 region has 16 residues. Germline V CDR1 and CDR2: SGHVS, FQNEAQ. CDR3 in DNA: TGTGCCAGCAGCCCATTCAGGGACAGGGGCCCCTATGGCTACACCTTC. This codes for CASSPFRDRGPYGYTF.

J is TRBJ1-2 and V is TRBV7-9, with D perhaps TRBD1 (5 bases). Per the germline V gene, CDR1 is SEHNR and CDR2 is FQNEAQ (reference sequence). The CDR3 runs 11 residues. The CDR3: CSGAGGNGYTF. CDR3 bases: TGTTCCGGGGCCGGGGGGAATGGCTACACCTTC. The full variable domain, its missing parts supplied by reference TRBV7-9 and TRBJ1-2, is DTGVSQNPRHKITKRGQNVTFRCDPISEHNRLYWYRQTLGQGPEFLTYFQNEAQLEKSRLLSDRFSAERPKGSFSTLEIQRTEQGDSAMYLCSGAGGNGYTFGSGTRLTVV.

Only one count was recorded for this clone. V is TRBV27 and J is TRBJ2-3, with D possibly being TRBD2 (6 bases). V lost 5 bases and J 4 bases, leaving 13 bases between the germline ends. The CDR3 is made up of 14 amino acids. Germline assignment: CDR1 MNHEY and CDR2 SMNVEV (reference sequence). The CDR3 DNA follows: TGTGCCAGCAGTAGCCCGCGGGGCGCAGATACGCAGTATTTT. As protein: CASSSPRGADTQYF.

The V gene is TRBV6-5, the J gene TRBJ2-2; no firm D call. The CDR3 is 13 residues long. CDR1 is MNHEY, CDR2 SVGAGI, per germline. V was cut by 6 bases and J by 6 bases, with 11 bases left in between. CDR3 loop: CASSPLRAGELFF. The CDR3 DNA reads as TGTGCCAGCAGCCCGCTAAGAGCCGGGGAGCTGTTTTTT.

The chain is built from TRBV6-1 and TRBJ2-7; D unresolved. The CDR3 runs 14 residues. V lost 1 base to trimming and J lost 3 bases, with 10 bases between them. Per the germline V gene, CDR1 is MNHNS and CDR2 is SASEGT. The CDR3, as DNA: TGTGCCAGCAGTGAAGATGGCGGTTTCTACGAGCAGTACTTC. It translates to CASSEDGGFYEQYF.

J is TRBJ2-3 and V is TRBV6-5; no clear D gene. Germline V gene lookup returns CDR1 MNHEY and CDR2 SVGAGI. The CDR3 totals 14 residues. Trimming stripped 0 bases from V and 3 bases from J, with 7 bases between. CDR3 protein: CASSYSAVTDTQYF. DNA for the CDR3: TGTGCCAGCAGTTACTCGGCAGTTACAGATACGCAGTATTTT.

DNA for the CDR3: TGCGCCAGCAGCTTGTCTTCGGGTCCTGAAGCTTTCTTT. Protein: CASSLSSGPEAFF. The chain combines TRBV5-1 with TRBJ1-1, with unresolved D. The CDR3 contains 13 residues. Germline loops: CDR1 SGHRS, CDR2 YFSETQ. V gave up 1 base and J gave up 6 bases, with 10 bases separating them.